These 14 T cell receptor beta chains were sequenced from one sample in a study of cytomegalovirus exposure and HLA in healthy donors. Both 60 Vbeta primers and 13 Jbeta primers went into the PCR. Clones were sequenced by immunoSEQ multiplex PCR, and TCRdb holds only the in-frame ones, with some missing. The sample includes under 55,000 clones, about 73% of them seen just once. Input material: PBMCs. Receptors were obtained from a woman aged 30 to 39 in good health and CMV-seronegative.

Only a few counts were recorded for this clone. The chain has TRBV23-1 and TRBJ2-7; weak D call: TRBD1 (6 bases). TRBV23-1 is marked as an open reading frame, function uncertain. This CDR3 comprises 12 residues. The V end lost 10 bases, the J end lost 3 bases, and 13 bases lay between the germline ends. DNA for the CDR3: TGCGCCATGTTTGGGGGACACTACGAGCAGTACTTC. This sequence encodes CAMFGGHYEQYF.

V is TRBV2 and J is TRBJ2-7; D perhaps matches TRBD2 (6 bases). The germline CDR1 and CDR2 sequences are SNHLY and FYNNEI. This CDR3 has 14 amino acids. The V gene lost 2 bases and the J gene lost 2 bases, with 10 bases spanning the gap. The CDR3 protein is CASSESGGTYEQYF. The CDR3, as DNA: TGTGCCAGCAGTGAATCCGGGGGTACCTACGAGCAGTACTTC.

This chain connects TRBV30 to TRBJ1-5; no clear D gene. The CDR3 runs 13 residues. Trimming pared 0 bases from V and 4 bases from J, leaving 7 bases between. Germline assignment: CDR1 GTSNPN and CDR2 SVGIG (reference sequence). The CDR3 region is CAWSVGGNQPQHF. DNA for the CDR3: TGTGCCTGGAGTGTCGGCGGGAATCAGCCCCAGCATTTT.

CDR3 loop: CASSLGDRQGKAFF. Here the CDR3 DNA reads TGTGCCAGCAGCTTGGGGGATCGACAGGGAAAGGCTTTCTTT. The rearrangement uses TRBV5-4 and TRBJ1-1, with TRBD1 matching 7 bases. Germline trimming cut 0 bases from V and 11 bases from J; bases unmatched to any gene: 10. The CDR3 contains 14 residues. CDR1 SGHNT and CDR2 YYREEE come from the germline V gene (reference sequence). The full variable domain, completed using reference TRBV5-4 and TRBJ1-1, is ETGVTQSPTHLIKTRGQQVTLRCSSQSGHNTVSWYQQALGQGPQFIFQYYREEENGRGNFPPRFSGLQFPNYSSELNVNALELDDSALYLCASSLGDRQGKAFFGQGTRLTVV.

The chain joins TRBV4-2 to TRBJ2-7, with 7 bases matching TRBD2. CDR1 is LGHNA, CDR2 YNFKEQ, per germline. CDR3 length: 16 residues. Germline trimming cut 3 bases from V and 3 bases from J; bases unmatched to any gene: 11. The CDR3 DNA sequence: TGTGCCAGCAGCCAGCTACTGGGACTACGGGACTACGAGCAGTACTTC. Encoded protein: CASSQLLGLRDYEQYF.

The chain joins TRBV7-2 to TRBJ2-3; perhaps TRBD2 as D (6 bases). The V end was cut by 4 bases, the J end by 2 bases, with 10 bases between. Germline V lookup: CDR1 SGHTA, CDR2 FQGNSA. This CDR3 is built from 14 residues. The CDR3 is CASSSWTNTDTQYF. Written as DNA, the CDR3 is TGTGCCAGCAGCTCCTGGACTAACACAGATACGCAGTATTTT.

Only a few counts were recorded for this clone. The chain recombines TRBV14 with TRBJ1-1, with D possibly TRBD1 on 6 matching bases. V shed 4 bases and J shed 1 base, with 7 bases lying between them. Germline-derived CDR1 and CDR2 are SGHDN and FVKESK. CDR3 length: 13 residues. CDR3 in amino acids: CASSRTENTEAFF. DNA of the CDR3: TGTGCCAGCAGCCGGACAGAGAACACTGAAGCTTTCTTT.

The CDR3 sequence: CAWSGGTGGNTEAFF. The CDR3 DNA sequence: TGTGCCTGGAGTGGCGGGACAGGGGGGAACACTGAAGCTTTCTTT. This chain links TRBV30 with TRBJ1-1, with 11 bases fitting TRBD1. The V segment lost 1 base and the J segment 1 base; nucleotides outside the gene matches: 2. CDR1 and CDR2 (germline): GTSNPN, SVGIG (reference sequence). There are 15 residues in the CDR3.

The rearrangement links TRBV29-1 to TRBJ2-2, with D maybe TRBD2 (5 bases). This CDR3 is built from 15 residues. CDR1 and CDR2 from the germline V gene are SQVTM and ANQGSEA. V shed 5 bases and J shed 3 bases, with 16 bases lying between them. The chain's CDR3 is CSVSNSAGDTGELFF. The CDR3 bases are TGCAGCGTTTCCAATTCGGCGGGCGACACCGGGGAGCTGTTTTTT.

The genes are TRBV9 and TRBJ2-1; TRBD1 might be the D (6 bases). Trimming took off 0 bases at V and 8 bases at J, with 12 bases between the two ends. This CDR3 is 14 amino acids long. Looked up from germline, CDR1 is SGDLS and CDR2 is YYNGEE. CDR3 amino acids: CASSVGDRMDEQFF. For the CDR3, the DNA is TGTGCCAGCAGCGTAGGTGACAGGATGGATGAGCAGTTCTTC.

V is TRBV30 and J is TRBJ1-2, with TRBD1 as a possible D gene (6 bases). Trimming pared 1 base from V and 8 bases from J, leaving 20 bases between. Germline V lookup: CDR1 GTSNPN, CDR2 SVGIG (reference sequence). The CDR3 contains 15 residues. The CDR3 region has the DNA TGTGCCTGGAGTGCGGGGGGCGCAGGCGCGAGGGGCTACACCTTC. Translation gives CAWSAGGAGARGYTF.

The chain joins TRBV30 to TRBJ2-5, with 8 bases lining up with TRBD2. The V segment lost 3 bases and the J segment 5 bases; nucleotides outside the gene matches: 14. The CDR3 length is 16 residues. CDR1 GTSNPN and CDR2 SVGIG come from the germline V gene (reference sequence). DNA of the CDR3: TGTGCCTGGAGGGCGATGGAGCGGGAGAATAGGGAGACCCAGTACTTC. It translates to CAWRAMERENRETQYF.

The J gene is TRBJ1-1, the V gene TRBV28, with 7 positions matching TRBD1. Germline CDR1 MDHEN, CDR2 SYDVKM. Trimming removed 5 bases from V and 3 bases from J; junction bases left unmatched: 12. The CDR3 extends over 16 amino acids. CDR3 loop: CASSTEEGAKDTEAFF. CDR3 sequence (DNA): TGTGCCAGCAGTACGGAGGAGGGGGCGAAGGACACTGAAGCTTTCTTT.

The chain joins TRBV7-9 to TRBJ2-7, with TRBD2 matching over 10 bases. This CDR3 has 15 amino acids. The ends lost 4 bases at V and 2 bases at J; junction bases unmatched: 5. Germline V gene lookup returns CDR1 SEHNR and CDR2 FQNEAQ (reference sequence). The CDR3 nucleotides are TGTGCCAGCAGCTATGGGACTAGCGTAGCCTACGAGCAGTACTTC. Encoded protein: CASSYGTSVAYEQYF.